At least ten counts were recorded for the clone carrying this T cell receptor beta chain. Its antigen remains unidentified. One entry per CDR3 protein results from TCRdb running MiXCR on the 5' RACE reads. The profile shows over 25,000 distinct CDR3 sequences, 20% to 25% of them singletons. This specimen belongs to a study of T-cell memory formation after mild COVID-19. Study background: In these data, TCR clusters were largely donor specific. Study conclusions and caveats: Within pre-infection memory, some responding clones were found, suggesting cross-reactive memory joined.

The TCR sequence derives from an adult who had mild COVID-19 (a few samples of this study predate the infection). Cell type and time point are not known. Material for sequencing was PBMCs or a T cell subset sorted from them (not recorded which).

CDR3: CASSLTGTGNTEAFF. Here the CDR3 DNA reads TGTGCCAGCAGCCTAACCGGGACAGGGAACACTGAAGCTTTCTTT. The chain uses TRBV7-9 and TRBJ1-1; 8 nucleotides match TRBD1. Unmatched junction bases numbered 6, after V lost 5 bases and J lost 1 base. CDR1 SEHNR and CDR2 FQNEAQ come from the germline V gene (reference sequence). The CDR3 is 15 amino acids. Full variable domain (outside the CDR3, taken from reference TRBV7-9 and TRBJ1-1): DTGVSQNPRHKITKRGQNVTFRCDPISEHNRLYWYRQTLGQGPEFLTYFQNEAQLEKSRLLSDRFSAERPKGSFSTLEIQRTEQGDSAMYLCASSLTGTGNTEAFFGQGTRLTVV.